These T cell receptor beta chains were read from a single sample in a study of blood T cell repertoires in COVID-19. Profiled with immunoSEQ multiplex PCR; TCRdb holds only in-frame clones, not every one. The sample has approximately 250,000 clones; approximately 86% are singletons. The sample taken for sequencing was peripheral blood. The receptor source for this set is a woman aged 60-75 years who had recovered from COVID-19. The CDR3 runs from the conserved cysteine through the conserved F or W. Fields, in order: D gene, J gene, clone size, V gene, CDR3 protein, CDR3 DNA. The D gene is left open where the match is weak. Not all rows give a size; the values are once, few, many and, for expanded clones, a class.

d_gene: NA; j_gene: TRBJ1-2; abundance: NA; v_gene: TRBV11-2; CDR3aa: CASSNDRNYGYTF; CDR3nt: TGTGCCAGCAGCAACGACAGGAACTATGGCTACACCTTC
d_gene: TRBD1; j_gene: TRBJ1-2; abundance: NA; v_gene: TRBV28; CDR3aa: CASRTGTGGYGYTF; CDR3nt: TGTGCCAGCCGCACCGGGACAGGGGGCTATGGCTACACCTTC
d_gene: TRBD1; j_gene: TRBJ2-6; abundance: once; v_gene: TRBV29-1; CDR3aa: CSAMGQGFGFGANVLTF; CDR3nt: TGCAGCGCGATGGGACAGGGATTTGGGTTTGGGGCCAACGTCCTGACTTTC
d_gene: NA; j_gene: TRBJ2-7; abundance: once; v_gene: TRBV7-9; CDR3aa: CASSLIVGGDRAYEQYF; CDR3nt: TGTGCCAGCAGCCTGATAGTAGGGGGAGATAGAGCCTACGAGCAGTACTTC
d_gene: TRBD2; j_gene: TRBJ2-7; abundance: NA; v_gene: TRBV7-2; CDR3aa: CASSISGGAEEQYF; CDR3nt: TGTGCCAGCAGCATTAGCGGGGGGGCGGAGGAGCAGTACTTC
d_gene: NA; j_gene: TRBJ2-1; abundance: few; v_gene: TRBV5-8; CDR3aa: CASSLAGFIEQFF; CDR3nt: TGTGCCAGCAGCTTGGCCGGGTTCATTGAGCAGTTCTTC
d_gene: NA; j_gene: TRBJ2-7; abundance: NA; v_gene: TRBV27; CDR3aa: CASSFKGVIGEQYF; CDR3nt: TGTGCCAGCAGTTTTAAGGGGGTTATCGGCGAGCAGTACTTC
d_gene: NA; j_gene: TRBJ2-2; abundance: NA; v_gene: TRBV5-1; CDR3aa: CASSGLTNTGELFF; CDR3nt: TGCGCCAGCAGTGGACTAACGAACACCGGGGAGCTGTTTTTT
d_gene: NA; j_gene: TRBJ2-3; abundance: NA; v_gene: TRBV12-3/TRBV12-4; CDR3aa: CASRSSTDTQYF; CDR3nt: TGTGCCAGCAGAAGCAGCACAGATACGCAGTATTTT
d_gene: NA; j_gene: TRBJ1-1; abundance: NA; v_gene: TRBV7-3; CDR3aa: CASSPDTGAEAFF; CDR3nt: TGTGCCAGCAGCCCCGACACGGGAGCTGAAGCTTTCTTT
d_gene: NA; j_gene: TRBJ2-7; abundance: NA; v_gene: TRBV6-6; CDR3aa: CASSYSRQGWYEQYF; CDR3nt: TGTGCCAGCAGTTACTCGAGGCAGGGGTGGTACGAGCAGTACTTC
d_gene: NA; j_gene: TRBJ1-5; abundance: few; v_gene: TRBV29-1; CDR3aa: CSGQNGPGQPQHF; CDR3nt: TGCAGCGGACAGAATGGGCCAGGTCAGCCCCAGCATTTT
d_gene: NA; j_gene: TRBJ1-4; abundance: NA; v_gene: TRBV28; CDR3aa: CASSPSTGLRLF; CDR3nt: TGTGCCAGCAGTCCGTCGACAGGACTCCGGCTTTTT
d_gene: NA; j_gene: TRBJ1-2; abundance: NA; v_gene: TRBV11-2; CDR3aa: CASSFGQHVNYGYTF; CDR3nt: TGTGCCAGCAGCTTTGGGCAGCACGTTAACTATGGCTACACCTTC
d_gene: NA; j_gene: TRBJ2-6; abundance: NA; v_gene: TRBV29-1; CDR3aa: CSVQGAGANVLTF; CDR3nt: TGCAGCGTCCAGGGTGCTGGGGCCAACGTCCTGACTTTC
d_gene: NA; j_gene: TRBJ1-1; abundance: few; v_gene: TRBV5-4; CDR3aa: CASSLARGYEAFF; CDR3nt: TGTGCCAGCAGCTTGGCCCGAGGTTATGAAGCTTTCTTT
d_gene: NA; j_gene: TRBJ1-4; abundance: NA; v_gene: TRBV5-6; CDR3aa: CASSSLRESNEKLFF; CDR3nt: TGTGCCAGCAGCTCGTTGAGGGAAAGTAATGAAAAACTGTTTTTT
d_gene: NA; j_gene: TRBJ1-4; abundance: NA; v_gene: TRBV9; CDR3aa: CASSDNAGVVEKLFF; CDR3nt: TGTGCCAGCAGCGACAATGCAGGGGTTGTTGAAAAACTGTTTTTT
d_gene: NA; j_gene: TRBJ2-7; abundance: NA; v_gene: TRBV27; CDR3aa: CASRLALNSYEQYF; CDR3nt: TGTGCCAGCCGTCTAGCCCTTAACTCCTACGAGCAGTACTTC
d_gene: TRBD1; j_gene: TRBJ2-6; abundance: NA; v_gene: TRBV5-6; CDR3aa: CASSSQGSGANVLTF; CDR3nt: TGTGCCAGCAGTTCACAGGGGTCTGGGGCCAACGTCCTGACTTTC
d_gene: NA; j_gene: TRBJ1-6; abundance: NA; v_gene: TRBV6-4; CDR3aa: CASSTEGSYNSPLHF; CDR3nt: TGTGCCAGCAGTACCGAGGGCTCCTATAATTCACCCCTCCACTTT
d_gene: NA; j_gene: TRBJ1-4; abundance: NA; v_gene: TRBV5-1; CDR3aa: CASSGTANEKLFF; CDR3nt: TGCGCCAGCTCCGGGACTGCGAATGAAAAACTGTTTTTT
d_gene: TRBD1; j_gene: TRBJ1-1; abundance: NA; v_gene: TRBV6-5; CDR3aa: CASRHSRGLNTEAFF; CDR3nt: TGTGCCAGCAGACACAGCAGGGGGTTGAACACTGAAGCTTTCTTT
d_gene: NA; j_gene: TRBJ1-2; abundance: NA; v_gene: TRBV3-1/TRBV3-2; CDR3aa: CASSQPTGGPRGYTF; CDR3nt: TGTGCCAGCAGCCAACCCACGGGGGGGCCAAGGGGCTACACCTTC
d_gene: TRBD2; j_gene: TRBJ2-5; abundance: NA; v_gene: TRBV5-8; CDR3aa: CASSLGKTSGGQETQYF; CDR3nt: TGTGCCAGCAGCTTAGGGAAGACTAGCGGGGGCCAAGAGACCCAGTACTTC
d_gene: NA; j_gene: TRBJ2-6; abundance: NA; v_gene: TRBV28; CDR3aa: CASSFQTGKSSGANVLTF; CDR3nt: TGTGCCAGCAGTTTTCAAACAGGGAAGAGCTCTGGGGCCAACGTCCTGACTTTC
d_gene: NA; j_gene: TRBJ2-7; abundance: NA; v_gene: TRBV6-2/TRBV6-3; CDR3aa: CASSTDRQQYF; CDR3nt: TGTGCCAGCAGTACAGACAGGCAACAGTACTTC
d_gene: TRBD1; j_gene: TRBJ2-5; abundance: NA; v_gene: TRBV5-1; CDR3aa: CASSFGQGRPETQYF; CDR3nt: TGCGCCAGCAGCTTCGGACAGGGGCGTCCGGAGACCCAGTACTTC